This is a list of T cell receptor beta chains from one sample in a study of control samples from healthy donors and cancer patients. Profiling relied on immunoSEQ multiplex PCR, and the TCRdb table lists in-frame clones only, not all of them. This table holds a few hundred thousand clones, roughly 90% found once. Material: PBMCs. These receptors all stem from a man between 35 and 55 years old with head and neck cancer. CDR3s include the opening cysteine and the closing phenylalanine or tryptophan. The order of the fields is clone size, J gene, V gene, D gene, CDR3 DNA, CDR3 protein. D genes are given only for firm matches. Expanded clones get a size class; other rows say once, few or many, or leave the size out.

abundance: NA
j_gene: TRBJ1-5
v_gene: TRBV30
d_gene: NA
CDR3nt: TGTGCCTGGAGTGGAGGAGCCCTTGGGCAGCCCCAGCATTTT
CDR3aa: CAWSGGALGQPQHF

abundance: NA
j_gene: TRBJ2-2
v_gene: TRBV7-2
d_gene: NA
CDR3nt: TGTGCCACCTCCAGGGATGGGTACACCGGGGAGCTGTTTTTT
CDR3aa: CATSRDGYTGELFF

abundance: NA
j_gene: TRBJ2-7
v_gene: TRBV30
d_gene: NA
CDR3nt: TGTGCCTGGAGTAATCGTAACGACGAGCAGTACTTC
CDR3aa: CAWSNRNDEQYF

abundance: NA
j_gene: TRBJ1-5
v_gene: TRBV11-2
d_gene: NA
CDR3nt: TGTGCCAGCAGCTTAGACGGGGGCAAACAGCCCCAGCATTTT
CDR3aa: CASSLDGGKQPQHF

abundance: NA
j_gene: TRBJ2-1
v_gene: TRBV19
d_gene: NA
CDR3nt: TGTGCCAGTAGTATAAAGGGTAGCTCCTACAATGAGCAGTTCTTC
CDR3aa: CASSIKGSSYNEQFF

abundance: NA
j_gene: TRBJ1-1
v_gene: TRBV5-1
d_gene: NA
CDR3nt: TGCGCCAGCAGCTTCGGTCATGAAGCTTTCTTT
CDR3aa: CASSFGHEAFF

abundance: NA
j_gene: TRBJ2-3
v_gene: TRBV11-2
d_gene: TRBD2
CDR3nt: TGTGCCAGCAGCATAATCGGGGGGGCGATCACAGATACGCAGTATTTT
CDR3aa: CASSIIGGAITDTQYF

abundance: NA
j_gene: TRBJ2-3
v_gene: TRBV9
d_gene: NA
CDR3nt: TGTGCCAGCAGCGTAGGTTCGCTAGGGGATCCCACAGATACGCAGTATTTT
CDR3aa: CASSVGSLGDPTDTQYF

abundance: NA
j_gene: TRBJ2-2
v_gene: TRBV9
d_gene: TRBD1
CDR3nt: TGTGCCAGCAGCGTTGCGACAGGGGTTACCGGGGAGCTGTTTTTT
CDR3aa: CASSVATGVTGELFF

abundance: few
j_gene: TRBJ1-5
v_gene: TRBV27
d_gene: NA
CDR3nt: TGTGCCAGCAGTTTATCGGACCCAGGCAATCAGCCCCAGCATTTT
CDR3aa: CASSLSDPGNQPQHF

abundance: once
j_gene: TRBJ1-4
v_gene: TRBV28
d_gene: NA
CDR3nt: TGTGCCAGCAGTTTTCCCCAGTCAACTAATGAAAAACTGTTTTTT
CDR3aa: CASSFPQSTNEKLFF

abundance: once
j_gene: TRBJ2-2
v_gene: TRBV4-3
d_gene: NA
CDR3nt: TGCGCCAGCAGCCAAGTTCCTAATTGGAGGGCACAGAGCGGGGAGCTGTTTTTT
CDR3aa: CASSQVPNWRAQSGELFF

abundance: NA
j_gene: TRBJ1-2
v_gene: TRBV28
d_gene: NA
CDR3nt: TGTGCCAGCAGTTCCCCTGCCCCCCAACCCGACTATGGCTACACCTTC
CDR3aa: CASSSPAPQPDYGYTF

abundance: NA
j_gene: TRBJ2-1
v_gene: TRBV7-9
d_gene: NA
CDR3nt: TGTGCCAGCAGCCAGGTCCTGAGCTCCTACAATGAGCAGTTCTTC
CDR3aa: CASSQVLSSYNEQFF

abundance: NA
j_gene: TRBJ1-1
v_gene: TRBV29-1
d_gene: NA
CDR3nt: TGCAGCGTTGTTGGGTTGTCAGACACTGAAGCTTTCTTT
CDR3aa: CSVVGLSDTEAFF

abundance: NA
j_gene: TRBJ1-1
v_gene: TRBV27
d_gene: NA
CDR3nt: TGTGCCAGCAGTTTGTGGGGGAGCACTGAAGCTTTCTTT
CDR3aa: CASSLWGSTEAFF

abundance: NA
j_gene: TRBJ2-7
v_gene: TRBV5-4
d_gene: TRBD1
CDR3nt: TGTGCCAGCAGCCTGCCCAGGACAGGCCCCTACGAGCAGTACTTC
CDR3aa: CASSLPRTGPYEQYF

abundance: NA
j_gene: TRBJ2-7
v_gene: TRBV9
d_gene: TRBD1
CDR3nt: TGTGCCAGCAGCGTGCTCCCGGGACAGGGGACCTACGAGCAGTACTTC
CDR3aa: CASSVLPGQGTYEQYF

abundance: NA
j_gene: TRBJ2-3
v_gene: TRBV27
d_gene: NA
CDR3nt: TGTGCCAGCCTACATGCAGGGGGGATCACAGATACGCAGTATTTT
CDR3aa: CASLHAGGITDTQYF

abundance: NA
j_gene: TRBJ1-4
v_gene: TRBV3-1/TRBV3-2
d_gene: TRBD1
CDR3nt: TGTGCCAGCAACCCAGGGGGATTGGGGGAACTGTTTTTT
CDR3aa: CASNPGGLGELFF

abundance: NA
j_gene: TRBJ1-6
v_gene: TRBV9
d_gene: TRBD1
CDR3nt: TGTGCCAGCAGCGTTACAGGGGGCATCGATTCACCCCTCCACTTT
CDR3aa: CASSVTGGIDSPLHF

abundance: once
j_gene: TRBJ1-1
v_gene: TRBV6-5
d_gene: NA
CDR3nt: TGTGCCAGCAGACCCCTCGAAGTCAGGGACACTGAAGCTTTCTTT
CDR3aa: CASRPLEVRDTEAFF

abundance: NA
j_gene: TRBJ1-1
v_gene: TRBV4-1
d_gene: NA
CDR3nt: TGCGCCAGCAGCCAAGAGAACACCGGGCGCCTCTACACTGAAGCTTTCTTT
CDR3aa: CASSQENTGRLYTEAFF

abundance: NA
j_gene: TRBJ2-2
v_gene: TRBV5-1
d_gene: TRBD2
CDR3nt: TGCGCCAGCAGCTTGGGGCGCGCGGGAGTCGCGTTGGGCACCGGGGAGCTGTTTTTT
CDR3aa: CASSLGRAGVALGTGELFF

abundance: few
j_gene: TRBJ2-1
v_gene: TRBV7-3
d_gene: NA
CDR3nt: TGTGCCAGCAGCTTAATCGGACAGAATGAGCAGTTCTTC
CDR3aa: CASSLIGQNEQFF

abundance: NA
j_gene: TRBJ2-7
v_gene: TRBV7-6
d_gene: NA
CDR3nt: TGTGCCAGCAGCTTAGAGGACGCCTCCTACGAGCAGTACTTC
CDR3aa: CASSLEDASYEQYF

abundance: NA
j_gene: TRBJ1-5
v_gene: TRBV18
d_gene: TRBD1
CDR3nt: TGTGCCAGCTCACCGGACAGGAATCAGCCCCAGCATTTT
CDR3aa: CASSPDRNQPQHF

abundance: NA
j_gene: TRBJ2-7
v_gene: TRBV28
d_gene: TRBD2
CDR3nt: TGTGCCAGCAGTTTCTCCGGGGGGGGACCTAGCTCCTACGAGCAGTACTTC
CDR3aa: CASSFSGGGPSSYEQYF

abundance: once
j_gene: TRBJ1-4
v_gene: TRBV5-1
d_gene: TRBD1
CDR3nt: TGCGCCAGCAGCTTGTCCGGGACAGCAACTAATGAAAAACTGTTTTTT
CDR3aa: CASSLSGTATNEKLFF

abundance: NA
j_gene: TRBJ1-1
v_gene: TRBV9
d_gene: TRBD1
CDR3nt: TGTGCCAGCAGCGCCACAGGGGAGATCACTGAAGCTTTCTTT
CDR3aa: CASSATGEITEAFF

abundance: NA
j_gene: TRBJ1-3
v_gene: TRBV28
d_gene: NA
CDR3nt: TGTGCCAGCAGTGCCGCCGGGAGTCCGGGAAACACCATATATTTT
CDR3aa: CASSAAGSPGNTIYF

abundance: NA
j_gene: TRBJ2-2
v_gene: TRBV2
d_gene: TRBD2
CDR3nt: TGTGCCAGCACCCCGACTAGCGGGGACACCGGGGAGCTGTTTTTT
CDR3aa: CASTPTSGDTGELFF

abundance: once
j_gene: TRBJ1-2
v_gene: TRBV27
d_gene: TRBD1
CDR3nt: TGTGCCAGCAGTAACCGACAGGGCGGCTACACCTTC
CDR3aa: CASSNRQGGYTF

abundance: NA
j_gene: TRBJ2-1
v_gene: TRBV7-3
d_gene: NA
CDR3nt: TGTGCCAGCAGCTCGGACATTGGCAATGAGCAGTTCTTC
CDR3aa: CASSSDIGNEQFF

abundance: NA
j_gene: TRBJ2-1
v_gene: TRBV24-1
d_gene: TRBD1
CDR3nt: TGTGCCACCAGTGAGCAGGGGGACTCCTACAATGAGCAGTTCTTC
CDR3aa: CATSEQGDSYNEQFF

abundance: NA
j_gene: TRBJ1-6
v_gene: TRBV30
d_gene: TRBD1
CDR3nt: TGTGCCTGGAGTCCCTCGGGACAGGGCCATTCACCCCTCCACTTT
CDR3aa: CAWSPSGQGHSPLHF

abundance: NA
j_gene: TRBJ2-1
v_gene: TRBV27
d_gene: TRBD2
CDR3nt: TGTGCCAGCAGTTTGGGGTCTAGCGGAAACAATGAGCAGTTCTTC
CDR3aa: CASSLGSSGNNEQFF

abundance: NA
j_gene: TRBJ1-2
v_gene: TRBV28
d_gene: NA
CDR3nt: TGTGCCAGCAGTCCCCTAATTGCCTTATACTATGGCTACACCTTC
CDR3aa: CASSPLIALYYGYTF

abundance: NA
j_gene: TRBJ2-7
v_gene: TRBV12-3/TRBV12-4
d_gene: NA
CDR3nt: TGTGCCAGCAGTAGAGACAGTGGGAAGGAGCAGTACTTC
CDR3aa: CASSRDSGKEQYF

abundance: NA
j_gene: TRBJ1-1
v_gene: TRBV29-1
d_gene: NA
CDR3nt: TGCAGCGTGGCCTTCGGGTTGACTGAAGCTTTCTTT
CDR3aa: CSVAFGLTEAFF

abundance: NA
j_gene: TRBJ1-2
v_gene: TRBV27
d_gene: NA
CDR3nt: TGTGCCAGCAGTGGCGGGCCAGGGTATGGCTACACCTTC
CDR3aa: CASSGGPGYGYTF